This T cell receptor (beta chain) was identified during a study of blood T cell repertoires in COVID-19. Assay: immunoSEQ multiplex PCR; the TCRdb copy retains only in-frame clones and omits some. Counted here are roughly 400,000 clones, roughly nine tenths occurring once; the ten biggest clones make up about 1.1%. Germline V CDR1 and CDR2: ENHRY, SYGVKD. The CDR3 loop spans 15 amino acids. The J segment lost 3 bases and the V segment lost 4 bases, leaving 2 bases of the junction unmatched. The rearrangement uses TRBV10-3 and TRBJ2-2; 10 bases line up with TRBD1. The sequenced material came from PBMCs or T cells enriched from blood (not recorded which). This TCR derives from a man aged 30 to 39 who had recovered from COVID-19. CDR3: CAISGTGGDTGELFF. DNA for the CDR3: TGTGCCATCAGTGGGACAGGGGGTGACACCGGGGAGCTGTTTTTT.